These 12 T cell receptor beta chains originate from one sample sequenced in a study of T cells in Graves' hyperthyroidism and ophthalmopathy. TCR beta CDR3 regions were amplified from RNA. The HTBI primer set was used in a first-round RT-PCR of the TCR CDR3. TCRdb passed the multiplex PCR reads through MiXCR, listing each CDR3 protein once. The data contain some 350,000 distinct CDR3 sequences, 15% to 20% of them singletons. Sequencing was carried out using blood. Receptors were obtained from a woman younger than 35 with Graves' hyperthyroidism.

Comments on this clonotype: Because the CDR3 is missing its conserved closing phenylalanine or tryptophan, this is likely a read error. The gene calls are TRBV12-3 or TRBV12-4 and TRBJ1-5, with TRBD1 identical over 8 bases. The CDR3 has 14 residues. Losses at the gene ends were 7 bases for V and 7 bases for J; bases not matched to a gene: 9. DNA of the CDR3: TGTGCCAGCACCTCCCCAGGGGGCGGACAGCCCCAGCATGTT. It specifies CASTSPGGGQPQHV.

About this clonotype: This sequence may be a read error, since a much larger clone differs from it by one base. The chain links TRBV12-3 or TRBV12-4 to TRBJ1-2; no definite D call. The CDR3 consists of 12 residues. This chain's CDR3 is CACSLDPYGYTF. The CDR3 bases are TGTGCCTGCAGTTTAGACCCATATGGCTACACCTTC.

The rearrangement links TRBV12-3 or TRBV12-4 to TRBJ2-7, with D perhaps TRBD2 (5 bases). Trimming shortened V by 4 bases and J by 5 bases, and 12 bases separated the two germline ends. The CDR3 is made up of 13 amino acids. The CDR3 here is CASSYRGSDEQYF. The CDR3 nucleotides read TGTGCCAGCAGTTACCGGGGTTCCGACGAGCAGTACTTC.

This clonotype was observed many times. The rearrangement joins TRBV7-9 to TRBJ1-5; D remains ambiguous. This CDR3 has 12 residues. V lost 4 bases and J 5 bases, leaving 6 bases between the germline ends. CDR1 and CDR2 (germline): SEHNR, FQNEAQ (reference sequence). CDR3 sequence: CASSSQDQPQHF. As DNA, the CDR3 is TGTGCCAGCAGCTCCCAGGATCAGCCCCAGCATTTT.

This clonotype was detected a few times. The CDR3 spells CASSQRPWGSGETQYF. For the CDR3, the DNA is TGCGCCAGCAGCCAACGCCCTTGGGGCTCGGGAGAGACCCAGTACTTC. The chain links TRBV4-1 to TRBJ2-5, with D perhaps matching TRBD1 (5 bases). The V gene lost 2 bases and the J gene lost 4 bases, with 17 bases spanning the gap. Germline-derived CDR1 and CDR2 are MGHRA and YSYEKL. The CDR3 sequence is 16 residues long.

This clonotype was found many times. The junction and the germline gene differ at one end; a read error may be behind it. The J gene is TRBJ1-1, the V gene TRBV30; D unclear. The CDR3 is made up of 13 amino acids. The germline CDR1 and CDR2 sequences are GTSNPN and SVGIG (reference sequence). This CDR3 reads CAWERQLNTEASF. The CDR3 coding sequence is TGTGCCTGGGAGAGGCAACTGAACACTGAAGCTTCCTTT.

This clonotype was observed a handful of times. V usage is TRBV11-1 and J usage is TRBJ2-5; D tentatively reads TRBD1 or TRBD2 (5 bases each). Germline CDR1 reads SGHAT; CDR2 reads FQDESV (reference sequence). CDR3 length: 12 residues. V gave up 8 bases and J gave up 3 bases, with 10 bases separating them. CDR3 in amino acids: CASGTLKETQYF. The DNA for the CDR3 is TGTGCCAGCGGGACGTTAAAAGAGACCCAGTACTTC.

This clonotype was detected many times. The V and J genes are TRBV4-2 and TRBJ2-2; D unclear. V was trimmed by 0 bases and J by 10 bases, leaving 6 bases between them. This CDR3 region has 12 residues. Germline values: CDR1 LGHNA, CDR2 YNFKEQ. CDR3 in amino acids: CASSQERQELFF. DNA for the CDR3: TGTGCCAGCAGCCAAGAAAGGCAGGAGCTGTTTTTT.

This clonotype was picked up many times. The rearrangement links TRBV20-1 to TRBJ2-5; D perhaps matches TRBD1 (5 bases). Trimming removed 3 bases from V and 3 bases from J, with 8 bases in between. Germline CDR1 DFQATT, CDR2 SNEGSKA (reference sequence). This CDR3 comprises 12 residues. Here the CDR3 DNA reads TGCAGTGCTAGTGGGGCAAAAGAGACCCAGTACTTC. Translation: CSASGAKETQYF.

V and J are TRBV11-3 and TRBJ1-1, with D possibly being TRBD1 (5 bases). The V end was cut by 1 base, the J end by 1 base, with 10 bases between. Per germline, CDR1 SGHNT and CDR2 YENEEA. The CDR3 loop spans 15 amino acids. CDR3 bases: TGTGCCAGCAGCTTAGCCCTGGGGCGGAACACTGAAGCTTTCTTT. Its translation: CASSLALGRNTEAFF.

This clonotype was seen only a few times. The V call is TRBV6-2 or TRBV6-3, the J call TRBJ2-5, with D perhaps being TRBD1 or TRBD2 (5 bases each). The CDR3 runs 16 residues. V was clipped by 5 bases and J by 0 bases, with 16 bases between them. Germline V gene lookup returns CDR1 MNHEY and CDR2 SVGEGT. CDR3 amino acids: CASSSRDGWYQETQYF. CDR3 bases: TGTGCCAGCAGTAGCCGGGACGGTTGGTACCAAGAGACCCAGTACTTC.

Points on this clonotype: A much larger clone lies a single base off, so this may be a read error. A read error is likely, as this CDR3 ends without the conserved phenylalanine or tryptophan. The genes are TRBV6-1 and TRBJ1-5; no definite D call. The CDR3 contains 14 residues. The germline V gene encodes CDR1 MNHNS and CDR2 SASEGT. V lost 1 base to trimming and J lost 7 bases, with 11 bases between them. CDR3 protein: CASSEVPGKQPQHY. CDR3 bases: TGTGCCAGCAGTGAAGTCCCGGGTAAACAGCCCCAGCATTAT.